The 32 T cell receptor beta chains given below trace back to one sample, sequenced in a study of cytomegalovirus exposure and HLA in healthy donors. With 60 Vbeta and 13 Jbeta primers, the PCR was carried out. Sequencing used immunoSEQ multiplex PCR; TCRdb keeps in-frame clones, though not all of them. Here the sample spans over 100,000 clones, roughly 67% being singletons. The sequencing input was PBMCs. These receptors were obtained from a man in his forties or fifties in good health and CMV-seronegative.

The J gene is TRBJ2-7, the V gene TRBV30; D ambiguous. This CDR3 is 10 amino acids long. V lost 5 bases to trimming and J lost 2 bases, with 4 bases between them. Germline V gene lookup returns CDR1 GTSNPN and CDR2 SVGIG (reference sequence). The CDR3 DNA is TGTGCCTGGGGAGCCTACGAGCAGTACTTC. As protein: CAWGAYEQYF.

In its sample, this clone was seen a few times. Mismatch with germline at one junction end may stem from a read error. The genes are TRBV19 and TRBJ1-2, with D perhaps TRBD1 (5 bases). CDR3 length: 13 amino acids. Looked up from germline, CDR1 is LNHDA and CDR2 is SQIVND (reference sequence). The CDR3 DNA reads as TGTGCCAGCGCCGACAGAGGTTTTTATGGCTACACCTTT. Translating it yields CASADRGFYGYTF.

A single count supports this clone. The genes are TRBV18 and TRBJ1-4; D is unresolved. CDR1 is KGHSH and CDR2 is LQKENI in the germline V gene. The V gene lost 0 bases and the J gene lost 7 bases, with 12 bases spanning the gap. CDR3 size: 15 residues. This CDR3 is CASSPPMAGGEKLFF. The CDR3 DNA follows: TGTGCCAGCTCACCACCGATGGCGGGCGGTGAAAAACTGTTTTTT. The variable domain in full, completed from reference TRBV18 and TRBJ1-4, reads NAGVMQNPRHLVRRRGQEARLRCSPMKGHSHVYWYRQLPEEGLKFMVYLQKENIIDESGMPKERFSAEFPKEGPSILRIQQVVRGDSAAYFCASSPPMAGGEKLFFGSGTQLSVL.

This chain uses TRBV4-1 with TRBJ2-3; a possible D gene is TRBD2 (6 bases). The V end was cut by 0 bases, the J end by 8 bases, with 12 bases between. Germline V gene data show CDR1 as MGHRA and CDR2 as YSYEKL. This CDR3 has 14 residues. CDR3 coding DNA: TGCGCCAGCAGCCAAGATCGGGGGTGGGGTACGCAGTATTTT. This sequence encodes CASSQDRGWGTQYF.

This clone has a single count. The chain combines TRBV5-1 with TRBJ1-1, with a weak D call TRBD1 (5 bases). CDR3 length: 14 amino acids. V was shortened by 1 base and J by 4 bases, with 11 bases between the two germline ends. Germline loops: CDR1 SGHRS, CDR2 YFSETQ. CDR3 in DNA: TGCGCCAGCAGCTTGCACAGGCCGACCACTGAAGCTTTCTTT. It specifies CASSLHRPTTEAFF.

The rearrangement links TRBV19 to TRBJ1-1; D is possibly TRBD1 (6 bases). This CDR3 is 13 amino acids long. Germline V gene lookup returns CDR1 LNHDA and CDR2 SQIVND (reference sequence). V lost 5 bases and J 10 bases, leaving 17 bases between the germline ends. CDR3 in DNA: TGTGCCAGTAGTCTTATAGAGGGCAGGGGAGCTTTCTTT. Protein sequence: CASSLIEGRGAFF.

This chain joins TRBV19 and TRBJ1-4; perhaps TRBD1 as D (6 bases). With 5 bases removed from V and 7 bases from J, the gap between germline ends came to 20 bases. From germline, CDR1 is LNHDA and CDR2 SQIVND (reference sequence). The CDR3 loop spans 16 amino acids. The CDR3 here is CASSVTGFSIGEKLFF. DNA for the CDR3: TGTGCCAGTAGTGTTACAGGGTTTTCAATTGGTGAAAAACTGTTTTTT.

J is TRBJ2-5 and V is TRBV6-1; possible D gene TRBD2, 5 bases. The CDR3 extends over 16 amino acids. Trimming stripped 0 bases from V and 5 bases from J, with 16 bases between. The germline CDR1 and CDR2 sequences are MNHNS and SASEGT. The CDR3 region is CASSEAGVGTSETQYF. The CDR3 coding sequence is TGTGCCAGCAGTGAAGCCGGGGTTGGCACTTCGGAGACCCAGTACTTC.

The chain has TRBV7-2 and TRBJ2-2; 8 positions agree with TRBD2. The CDR3 is made up of 15 amino acids. The V gene end was trimmed by 2 bases and the J gene end by 4 bases; junction bases not matched to a gene: 3. CDR1 is SGHTA and CDR2 is FQGNSA in the germline V gene. The CDR3 region is CASSLIGGATGELFF. CDR3 nucleotide sequence: TGTGCCAGCAGCTTAATCGGGGGGGCCACCGGGGAGCTGTTTTTT.

The table lists this clone with a count of one. The rearrangement links TRBV6-6 to TRBJ1-4; TRBD1 might be the D (6 bases). Trimming stripped 2 bases from V and 3 bases from J, with 10 bases between. Germline V gene data show CDR1 as MNHNY and CDR2 as SVGAGI (reference sequence). The CDR3 spans 15 residues. The CDR3 nucleotides read TGTGCCAGCAGTTACCTCAGGGGATCTAATGAAAAACTGTTTTTT. Amino acid sequence: CASSYLRGSNEKLFF.

The chain carries TRBV4-3 and TRBJ2-4; D may be TRBD2 (5 bases). Between the trimmed V and J ends, which lost 2 bases and 6 bases, there was a span of 14 bases. Germline V CDR1 and CDR2: LGHNA, YSLEER. The CDR3 length is 15 residues. DNA for the CDR3: TGCGCCAGCAGCCAACAACTAGACCGGGGAAACATTCAGTACTTC. This translates into CASSQQLDRGNIQYF.

The V call is TRBV25-1, the J call TRBJ1-1; a weak D match, TRBD1 (6 bases). The germline V and J ends were trimmed by 2 bases and 5 bases, with 12 bases remaining between them. Germline values: CDR1 MGHDK, CDR2 SYGVNS. The CDR3 spans 14 residues. The CDR3 loop reads CASSEMTGRTEAFF. CDR3 coding DNA: TGTGCCAGCAGTGAAATGACAGGAAGGACTGAAGCTTTCTTT. Drawing the rest from reference TRBV25-1 and TRBJ1-1, the complete variable domain is EADIYQTPRYLVIGTGKKITLECSQTMGHDKMYWYQQDPGMELHLIHYSYGVNSTEKGDLSSESTVSRIRTEHFPLTLESARPSHTSQYLCASSEMTGRTEAFFGQGTRLTVV.

The count of this clone is one. This chain uses TRBV4-2 with TRBJ2-3; D is possibly TRBD2 (5 bases). Trimming cost V 6 bases and J 2 bases, with 15 bases left between them. There are 15 residues in the CDR3. Germline values: CDR1 LGHNA, CDR2 YNFKEQ. In nucleotides, the CDR3 is TGTGCCAGCAGTCGGGGAGCGGACGTCACAGATACGCAGTATTTT. Its protein is CASSRGADVTDTQYF.

The chain couples TRBV15 to TRBJ1-5; D call uncertain. The ends were cut back, 0 bases at V and 12 bases at J, with 15 bases in the middle. This CDR3 is 14 amino acids long. Germline V lookup: CDR1 LNHNV, CDR2 YYDKDF (reference sequence). The CDR3 spells CATSRDNPNGLQHF. The CDR3 DNA reads as TGTGCCACCAGCAGAGACAACCCTAACGGTCTCCAGCATTTT.

The V and J genes are TRBV25-1 and TRBJ1-1; D remains unclear. Trimming removed 6 bases from V and 8 bases from J, with 19 bases in between. The germline gives CDR1 MGHDK, CDR2 SYGVNS. The CDR3 is 14 residues long. For the CDR3, the DNA is TGTGCCAGCAGGAACGCCGGGATCCTCAGAGAAGCTTTCTTT. This gives the protein CASRNAGILREAFF.

The V gene is TRBV4-1, the J gene TRBJ1-6; D remains ambiguous. CDR1 is MGHRA and CDR2 is YSYEKL in the germline V gene. V was clipped by 1 base and J by 0 bases, with 16 bases between them. CDR3 size: 19 residues. The CDR3 region is CASSQGLGGSSSYNSPLHF. CDR3 nucleotides: TGCGCCAGCAGCCAAGGTTTAGGAGGTTCAAGCTCCTATAATTCACCCCTCCACTTT.

This clone was picked up one time. The V call is TRBV7-3, the J call TRBJ2-2, with a weak D call TRBD1 (5 bases). V was shortened by 4 bases and J by 5 bases, with 14 bases between the two germline ends. CDR1 is SGHTA and CDR2 is FQGTGA in the germline V gene. The CDR3 is 15 residues long. DNA of the CDR3: TGTGCCAGCAGCTCGTTACCATCAGGGACCGGGGAGCTGTTTTTT. Translated, it gives CASSSLPSGTGELFF.

The V call is TRBV27, the J call TRBJ1-1; no clear D. Germline CDR1 reads MNHEY; CDR2 reads SMNVEV (reference sequence). The CDR3 consists of 13 residues. The V end was cut by 2 bases, the J end by 1 base, with 5 bases between. In nucleotides, the CDR3 is TGTGCCAGCAGTTTACCAGGGAACACTGAAGCTTTCTTT. Translated, it gives CASSLPGNTEAFF.

V and J are TRBV14 and TRBJ2-7, with 8 positions matching TRBD1. Germline V gives CDR1 SGHDN, CDR2 FVKESK. V lost 4 bases, J lost 2 bases, and 4 bases stayed unmatched. The CDR3 totals 14 residues. This CDR3 is CASSPGTGPYEQYF. Written as DNA, the CDR3 is TGTGCCAGCAGCCCAGGGACAGGACCCTACGAGCAGTACTTC.

The chain links TRBV7-2 to TRBJ2-2; 12 bases fit TRBD2. The CDR3 runs to 16 residues. CDR1 and CDR2 from the germline V gene are SGHTA and FQGNSA. Germline trimming cut 7 bases from V and 6 bases from J; bases unmatched to any gene: 9. CDR3 nucleotide sequence: TGTGCCAGCAATCCGACGGCTAGCGGGGGGGCCGGGGAGCTGTTTTTT. It yields the protein CASNPTASGGAGELFF.

This chain links TRBV15 with TRBJ1-6; TRBD1 might be the D (6 bases). The CDR3 runs 15 residues. Trimming removed 0 bases from V and 8 bases from J, with 11 bases in between. Germline V lookup: CDR1 LNHNV, CDR2 YYDKDF (reference sequence). The CDR3 coding sequence is TGTGCCACCAGCAGAGATCCGACAGGAGATTCACCCCTCCACTTT. Protein product: CATSRDPTGDSPLHF. Looking up the rest from reference TRBV15 and TRBJ1-6 gives the full variable domain: DAMVIQNPRYQVTQFGKPVTLSCSQTLNHNVMYWYQQKSSQAPKLLFHYYDKDFNNEADTPDNFQSRRPNTSFCFLDIRSPGLGDTAMYLCATSRDPTGDSPLHFGNGTRLTVT.

This chain connects TRBV7-2 to TRBJ1-4, with 8 bases that match TRBD1. CDR1 is SGHTA and CDR2 is FQGNSA in the germline V gene. V dropped 2 bases and J dropped 3; count of bases not matched to a gene: 5. The CDR3 sequence is 16 residues long. CDR3 amino acids: CASSLLTGGPNEKLFF. The CDR3, as DNA: TGTGCCAGCAGCTTACTTACAGGGGGACCTAATGAAAAACTGTTTTTT. The whole variable domain, filled in from reference TRBV7-2 and TRBJ1-4, reads GAGVSQSPSNKVTEKGKDVELRCDPISGHTALYWYRQSLGQGLEFLIYFQGNSAPDKSGLPSDRFSAERTGGSVSTLTIQRTQQEDSAVYLCASSLLTGGPNEKLFFGSGTQLSVL.

This rearrangement joins TRBV5-1 to TRBJ2-5; D remains ambiguous. The CDR3 consists of 11 residues. CDR1 is SGHRS, CDR2 YFSETQ, per germline. V was clipped by 4 bases and J by 7 bases, with 8 bases between them. In nucleotides, the CDR3 is TGCGCCAGCAGCGGTAGCTGGACCCAGTACTTC. Its protein is CASSGSWTQYF. Full variable domain (missing parts from reference TRBV5-1 and TRBJ2-5): KAGVTQTPRYLIKTRGQQVTLSCSPISGHRSVSWYQQTPGQGLQFLFEYFSETQRNKGNFPGRFSGRQFSNSRSEMNVSTLELGDSALYLCASSGSWTQYFGPGTRLLVL.

In this sample, this clone turned up a few times. This chain joins TRBV25-1 and TRBJ1-2, with D unresolved. The CDR3 runs 11 residues. Germline V lookup: CDR1 MGHDK, CDR2 SYGVNS. The V end was cut by 10 bases, the J end by 3 bases, with 9 bases between. This CDR3 reads CATEGYYGYTF. DNA for the CDR3: TGTGCCACCGAGGGATACTATGGCTACACCTTC.

This clone occurred a few times. The sample contains more than one DNA sequence encoding this CDR3. The chain is built from TRBV6-5 and TRBJ2-7; 11 positions match TRBD2. CDR3 length equals 14 residues. V dropped 6 bases and J dropped 4; count of bases not matched to a gene: 5. Germline V gives CDR1 MNHEY, CDR2 SVGAGI. The CDR3 DNA is TGTGCCAGCAGCCCCACTAGCGGGGGTTACGAGCAGTACTTC. Its protein is CASSPTSGGYEQYF.

The chain combines TRBV9 with TRBJ2-1; D call uncertain. Trimming removed 0 bases from V and 5 bases from J, with 9 bases in between. Germline V CDR1 and CDR2: SGDLS, YYNGEE. This CDR3 has 14 residues. The CDR3 bases are TGTGCCAGCAGCGTAGGCCCAGGTGACAATGAGCAGTTCTTC. Its protein is CASSVGPGDNEQFF.

J is TRBJ2-4 and V is TRBV18; 8 bases line up with TRBD1. This CDR3 spans 15 amino acids. V was clipped by 3 bases and J by 5 bases; unmatched bases: 6. CDR1 is KGHSH, CDR2 LQKENI, per germline. This CDR3 reads CASSPPDRAQNIQYF. In DNA, the CDR3 is TGTGCCAGCTCACCCCCGGACAGGGCCCAAAACATTCAGTACTTC.

The chain joins TRBV28 to TRBJ1-1; the D is unclear. Looked up from germline, CDR1 is MDHEN and CDR2 is SYDVKM. The CDR3 runs to 15 residues. Trimming pared 7 bases from V and 5 bases from J, leaving 20 bases between. The CDR3 loop reads CASTDRPPRDTEAFF. The CDR3 region has the DNA TGTGCCAGCACCGATAGACCGCCGAGGGATACTGAAGCTTTCTTT.

This chain connects TRBV5-1 to TRBJ2-6; D gene uncertain. The V gene's germline CDR1 is SGHRS and CDR2 YFSETQ. The CDR3 is made up of 15 amino acids. V lost 0 bases, J lost 0 bases, and 4 bases lay in between. CDR3 in amino acids: CASSLAGSGANVLTF. In DNA, the CDR3 is TGCGCCAGCAGCTTGGCAGGCTCTGGGGCCAACGTCCTGACTTTC.

The chain links TRBV7-9 to TRBJ1-1; possibly TRBD1 for D (6 bases). Germline values: CDR1 SEHNR, CDR2 FQNEAQ (reference sequence). The CDR3 contains 10 residues. Trimming removed 8 bases at V and 7 bases at J, with 8 bases between. CDR3 DNA sequence: TGTGCCAGCGCGGACAGTGAAGCTTTCTTT. It translates to CASADSEAFF.

CDR3 bases: TGTGCCAGCAGCGTAGGGGCAGGCGCCCACTCGAACACCGGGGAGCTGTTTTTT. It codes for CASSVGAGAHSNTGELFF. V usage is TRBV9 and J usage is TRBJ2-2; D gene uncertain. Germline V lookup: CDR1 SGDLS, CDR2 YYNGEE. The CDR3 sequence is 18 residues long. Trimming cost V 0 bases and J 0 bases, with 15 bases left between them.

The chain uses TRBV15 and TRBJ2-2; TRBD2 is a possible D gene (5 bases). Trimming took 1 base from V and 7 from J, leaving 16 bases between them. The CDR3 covers 16 residues. Germline V gene data show CDR1 as LNHNV and CDR2 as YYDKDF (reference sequence). The CDR3 region is CATSRATVRAGGELFF. CDR3 bases: TGTGCCACCAGCAGAGCCACCGTAAGGGCGGGCGGGGAGCTGTTTTTT. Based on the CDR3 plus reference TRBV15 and TRBJ2-2, the full variable domain is DAMVIQNPRYQVTQFGKPVTLSCSQTLNHNVMYWYQQKSSQAPKLLFHYYDKDFNNEADTPDNFQSRRPNTSFCFLDIRSPGLGDTAMYLCATSRATVRAGGELFFGEGSRLTVL.